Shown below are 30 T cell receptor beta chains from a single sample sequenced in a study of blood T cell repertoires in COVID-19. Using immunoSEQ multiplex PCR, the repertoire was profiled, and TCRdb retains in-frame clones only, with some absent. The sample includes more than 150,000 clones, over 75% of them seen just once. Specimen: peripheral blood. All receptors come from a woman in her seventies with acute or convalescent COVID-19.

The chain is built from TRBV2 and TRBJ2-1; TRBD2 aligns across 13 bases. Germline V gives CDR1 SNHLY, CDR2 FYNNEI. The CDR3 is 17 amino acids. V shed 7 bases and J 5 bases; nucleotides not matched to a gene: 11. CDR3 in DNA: TGTGCCAGCACCTCTCGGACTAGCGGGAGAGTTAACAATGAGCAGTTCTTC. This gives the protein CASTSRTSGRVNNEQFF.

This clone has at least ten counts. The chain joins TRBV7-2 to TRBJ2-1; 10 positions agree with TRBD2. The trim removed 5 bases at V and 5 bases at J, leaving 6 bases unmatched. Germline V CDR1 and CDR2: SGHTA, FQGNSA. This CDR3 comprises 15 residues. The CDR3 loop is CASSRTSGPNNEQFF. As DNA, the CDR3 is TGTGCCAGCAGCCGGACTAGCGGACCAAACAATGAGCAGTTCTTC.

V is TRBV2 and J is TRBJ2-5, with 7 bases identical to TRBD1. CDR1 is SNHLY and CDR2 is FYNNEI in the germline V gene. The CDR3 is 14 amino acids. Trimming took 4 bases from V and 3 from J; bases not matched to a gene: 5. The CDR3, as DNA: TGTGCCAGCAGTGGACAGGGTGACGAAGAGACCCAGTACTTC. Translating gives CASSGQGDEETQYF.

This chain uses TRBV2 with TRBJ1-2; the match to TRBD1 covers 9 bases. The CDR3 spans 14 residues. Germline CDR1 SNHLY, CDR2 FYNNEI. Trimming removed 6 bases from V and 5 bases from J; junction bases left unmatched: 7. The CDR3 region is CASRTRDREYGYTF. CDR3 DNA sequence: TGTGCCAGCAGAACTCGGGACAGGGAATATGGCTACACCTTC. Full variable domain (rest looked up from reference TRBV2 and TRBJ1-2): EPEVTQTPSHQVTQMGQEVILRCVPISNHLYFYWYRQILGQKVEFLVSFYNNEISEKSEIFDDQFSVERPDGSNFTLKIRSTKLEDSAMYFCASRTRDREYGYTFGSGTRLTVV.

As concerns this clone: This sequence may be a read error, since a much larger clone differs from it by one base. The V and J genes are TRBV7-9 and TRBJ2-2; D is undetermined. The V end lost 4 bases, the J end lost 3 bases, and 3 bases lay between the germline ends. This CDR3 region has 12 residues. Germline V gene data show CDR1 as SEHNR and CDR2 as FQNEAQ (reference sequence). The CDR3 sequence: CASSSDTGELFF. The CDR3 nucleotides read TGTGCCAGCAGCTCCGACACCGGGGAGCTGTTTTTT.

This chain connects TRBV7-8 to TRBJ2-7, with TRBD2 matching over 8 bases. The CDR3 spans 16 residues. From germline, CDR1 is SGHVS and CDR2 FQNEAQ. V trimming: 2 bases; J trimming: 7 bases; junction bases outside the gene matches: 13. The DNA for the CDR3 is TGTGCCAGCAGCTTAATTGTGACAGCGGGAGTGGGAGAGCAGTACTTC. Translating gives CASSLIVTAGVGEQYF.

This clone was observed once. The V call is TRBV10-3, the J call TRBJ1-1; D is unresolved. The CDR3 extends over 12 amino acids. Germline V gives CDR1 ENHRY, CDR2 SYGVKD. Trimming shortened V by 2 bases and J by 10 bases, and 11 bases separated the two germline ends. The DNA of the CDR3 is TGTGCCATCAGTGAGGGGGAGATAGGAGCTTTCTTT. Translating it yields CAISEGEIGAFF.

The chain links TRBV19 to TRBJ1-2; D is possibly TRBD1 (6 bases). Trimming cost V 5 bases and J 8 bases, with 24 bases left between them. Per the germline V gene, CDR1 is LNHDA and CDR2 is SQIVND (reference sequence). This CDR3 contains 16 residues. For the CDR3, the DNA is TGTGCCAGTAGTGGATGGACAGCTATGGGACCTTTGGGCTACACCTTC. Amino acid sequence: CASSGWTAMGPLGYTF.

This chain's CDR3 is CASSRMDRGVSEQFF. CDR3 in DNA: TGTGCCAGCAGCCGTATGGACAGGGGGGTGTCTGAGCAGTTCTTC. The chain links TRBV27 to TRBJ2-1, with 10 nucleotides matching TRBD1. From germline, CDR1 is MNHEY and CDR2 SMNVEV (reference sequence). V lost 6 bases to trimming and J lost 9 bases; unmatched junction nucleotides: 11. The CDR3 has 15 amino acids.

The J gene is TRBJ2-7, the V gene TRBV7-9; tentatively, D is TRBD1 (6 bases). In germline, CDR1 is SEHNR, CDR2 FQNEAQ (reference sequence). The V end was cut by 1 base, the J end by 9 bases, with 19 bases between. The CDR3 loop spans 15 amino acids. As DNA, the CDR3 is TGTGCCAGCAGCTTAGGTGGCGAGATGGGACACGGGCAGTACTTC. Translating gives CASSLGGEMGHGQYF.

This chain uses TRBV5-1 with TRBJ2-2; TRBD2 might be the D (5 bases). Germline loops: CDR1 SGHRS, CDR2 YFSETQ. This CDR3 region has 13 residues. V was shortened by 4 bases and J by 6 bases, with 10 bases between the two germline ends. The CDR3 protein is CASSLTEAGELFF. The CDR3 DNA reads TGCGCCAGCAGCCTTACGGAGGCCGGGGAGCTGTTTTTT.

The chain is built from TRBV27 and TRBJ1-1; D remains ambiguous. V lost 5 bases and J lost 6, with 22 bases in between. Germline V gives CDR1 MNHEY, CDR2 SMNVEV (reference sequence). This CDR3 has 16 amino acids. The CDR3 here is CASSPPYSFGGSEAFF. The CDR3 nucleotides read TGTGCCAGCAGTCCGCCCTATTCGTTTGGAGGGTCTGAAGCTTTCTTT.

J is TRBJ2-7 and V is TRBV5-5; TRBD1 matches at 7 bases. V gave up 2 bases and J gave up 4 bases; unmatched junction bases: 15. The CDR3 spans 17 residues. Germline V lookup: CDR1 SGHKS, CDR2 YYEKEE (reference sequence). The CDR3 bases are TGTGCCAGCAGCTTCGCATCTCGAGGGGGCCTATCTTACGAGCAGTACTTC. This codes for CASSFASRGGLSYEQYF.

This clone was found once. The CDR3 loop is CSVERSGGRSYNEQFF. As DNA, the CDR3 is TGCAGCGTTGAAAGGAGCGGGGGGCGGTCCTACAATGAGCAGTTCTTC. This chain joins TRBV29-1 and TRBJ2-1, with 9 bases identical to TRBD2. Trimming at V came to 2 bases and at J to 1 base, leaving 6 bases not matched to a gene. The germline CDR1 and CDR2 sequences are SQVTM and ANQGSEA. The length of the CDR3 is 16 residues.

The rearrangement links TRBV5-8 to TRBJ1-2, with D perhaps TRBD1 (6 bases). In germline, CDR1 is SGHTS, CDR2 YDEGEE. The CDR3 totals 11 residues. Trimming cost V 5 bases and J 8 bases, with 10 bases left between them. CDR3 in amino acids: CASRLRGGYTF. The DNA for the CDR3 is TGTGCCAGCAGGCTCAGGGGAGGCTACACCTTC.

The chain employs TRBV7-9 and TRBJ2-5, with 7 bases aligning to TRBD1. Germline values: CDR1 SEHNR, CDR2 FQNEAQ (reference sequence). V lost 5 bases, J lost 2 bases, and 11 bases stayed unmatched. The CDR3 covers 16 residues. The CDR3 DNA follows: TGTGCCAGCAGCGTTGTTGGGACAGTTACACAAGAGACCCAGTACTTC. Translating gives CASSVVGTVTQETQYF.

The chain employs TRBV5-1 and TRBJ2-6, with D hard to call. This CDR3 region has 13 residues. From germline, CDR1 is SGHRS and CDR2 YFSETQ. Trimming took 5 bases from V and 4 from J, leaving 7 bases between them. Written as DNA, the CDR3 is TGCGCCAGCAGTCAATCCGGGGCCAACGTCCTGACTTTC. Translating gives CASSQSGANVLTF.

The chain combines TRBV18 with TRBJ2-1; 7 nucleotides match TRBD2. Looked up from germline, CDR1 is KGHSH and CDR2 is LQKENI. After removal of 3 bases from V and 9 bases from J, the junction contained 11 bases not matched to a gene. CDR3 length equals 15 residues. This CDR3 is CASSPRSTGEGEQFF. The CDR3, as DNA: TGTGCCAGCTCACCGCGTTCGACCGGGGAGGGTGAGCAGTTCTTC.

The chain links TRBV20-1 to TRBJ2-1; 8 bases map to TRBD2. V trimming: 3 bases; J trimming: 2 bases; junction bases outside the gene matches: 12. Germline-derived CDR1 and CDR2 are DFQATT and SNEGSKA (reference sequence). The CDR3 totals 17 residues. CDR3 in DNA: TGCAGTGCTAGTTCCCCACTAGCGGCGGCCACCTACAATGAGCAGTTCTTC. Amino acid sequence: CSASSPLAAATYNEQFF.

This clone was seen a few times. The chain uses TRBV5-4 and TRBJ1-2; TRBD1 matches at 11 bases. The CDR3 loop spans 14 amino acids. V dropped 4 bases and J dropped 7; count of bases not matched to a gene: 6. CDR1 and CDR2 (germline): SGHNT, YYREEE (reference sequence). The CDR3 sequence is CASSGGQGVAGYTF. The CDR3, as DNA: TGTGCCAGCAGCGGGGGACAGGGGGTGGCTGGCTACACCTTC.

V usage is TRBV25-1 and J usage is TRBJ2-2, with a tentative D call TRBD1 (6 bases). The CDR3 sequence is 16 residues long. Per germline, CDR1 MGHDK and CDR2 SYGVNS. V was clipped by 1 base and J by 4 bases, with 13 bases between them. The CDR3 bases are TGTGCCAGCAGTGAATGGGGCAGGGGATCCACCGGGGAGCTGTTTTTT. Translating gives CASSEWGRGSTGELFF. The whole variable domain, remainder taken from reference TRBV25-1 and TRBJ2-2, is EADIYQTPRYLVIGTGKKITLECSQTMGHDKMYWYQQDPGMELHLIHYSYGVNSTEKGDLSSESTVSRIRTEHFPLTLESARPSHTSQYLCASSEWGRGSTGELFFGEGSRLTVL.

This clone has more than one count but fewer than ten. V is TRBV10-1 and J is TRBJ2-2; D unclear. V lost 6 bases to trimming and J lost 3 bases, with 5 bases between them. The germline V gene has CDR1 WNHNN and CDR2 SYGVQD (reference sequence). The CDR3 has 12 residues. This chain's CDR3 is CASRADTGELFF. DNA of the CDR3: TGCGCCAGCAGGGCCGACACCGGGGAGCTGTTTTTT.

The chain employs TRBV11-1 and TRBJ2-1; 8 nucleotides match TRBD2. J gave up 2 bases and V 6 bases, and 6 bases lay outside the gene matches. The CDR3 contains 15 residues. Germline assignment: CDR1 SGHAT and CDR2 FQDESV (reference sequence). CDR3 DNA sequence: TGTGCCAGCAGTCCCGGGGGGGCGGCCTACAATGAGCAGTTCTTC. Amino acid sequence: CASSPGGAAYNEQFF.

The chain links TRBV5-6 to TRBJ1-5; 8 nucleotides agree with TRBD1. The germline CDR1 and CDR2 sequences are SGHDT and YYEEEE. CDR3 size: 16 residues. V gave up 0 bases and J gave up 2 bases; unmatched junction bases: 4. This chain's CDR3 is CASSLGTGSGNQPQHF. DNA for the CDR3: TGTGCCAGCAGCTTGGGGACAGGGTCAGGCAATCAGCCCCAGCATTTT.

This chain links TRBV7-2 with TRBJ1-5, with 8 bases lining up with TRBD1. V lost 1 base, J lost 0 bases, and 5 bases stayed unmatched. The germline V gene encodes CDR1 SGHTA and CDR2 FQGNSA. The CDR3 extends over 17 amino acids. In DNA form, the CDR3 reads TGTGCCAGCAGCTTAGTCGCGGGACAGGTTAGCAATCAGCCCCAGCATTTT. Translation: CASSLVAGQVSNQPQHF.

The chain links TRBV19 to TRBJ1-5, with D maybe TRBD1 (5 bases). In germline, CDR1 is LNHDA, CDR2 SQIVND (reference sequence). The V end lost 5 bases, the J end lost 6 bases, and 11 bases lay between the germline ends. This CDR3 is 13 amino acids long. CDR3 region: CASSQGIGQPQHF. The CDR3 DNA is TGTGCCAGTAGTCAGGGAATCGGTCAGCCCCAGCATTTT.

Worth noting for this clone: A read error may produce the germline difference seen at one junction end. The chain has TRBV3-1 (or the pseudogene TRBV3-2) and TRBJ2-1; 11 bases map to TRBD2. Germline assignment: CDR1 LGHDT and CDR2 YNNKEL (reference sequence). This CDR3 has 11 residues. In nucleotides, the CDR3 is TGTGCCAGCCAACTAGCGGGAGATTTGCTCTTC. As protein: CASQLAGDLLF.

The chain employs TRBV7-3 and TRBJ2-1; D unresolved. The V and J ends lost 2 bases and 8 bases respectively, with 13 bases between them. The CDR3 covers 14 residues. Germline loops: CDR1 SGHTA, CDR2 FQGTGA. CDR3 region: CASSLLPGLYEQFF. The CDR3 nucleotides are TGTGCCAGCAGCTTACTCCCAGGCCTTTATGAGCAGTTCTTC.

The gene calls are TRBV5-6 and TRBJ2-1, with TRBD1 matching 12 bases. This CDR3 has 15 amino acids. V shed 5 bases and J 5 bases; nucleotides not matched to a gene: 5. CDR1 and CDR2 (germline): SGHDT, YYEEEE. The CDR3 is CASRAGQGADNEQFF. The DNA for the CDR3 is TGTGCCAGCAGGGCGGGACAGGGGGCCGACAATGAGCAGTTCTTC.

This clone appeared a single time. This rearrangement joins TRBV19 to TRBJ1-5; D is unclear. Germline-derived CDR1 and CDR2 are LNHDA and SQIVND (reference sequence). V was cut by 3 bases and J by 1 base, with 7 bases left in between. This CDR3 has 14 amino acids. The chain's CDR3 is CASSIVGSNQPQHF. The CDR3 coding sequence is TGTGCCAGTAGTATTGTTGGCAGCAATCAGCCCCAGCATTTT.